This T cell receptor beta chain emerged from a study of cytomegalovirus exposure and HLA in healthy donors. The study's findings and limits: CMV antigen specificity of a few CMV-associated chains was confirmed in vitro. In a later analysis, most CMV-associated TCR beta chains appeared HLA-restricted.

In nominal health when sampled, donors likely had unrecorded immune exposures nonetheless. With respect to this clone: The antigen is undetermined.

The PCR employed 60 Vbeta primers together with 13 Jbeta primers. Assay: immunoSEQ multiplex PCR; the TCRdb copy retains only in-frame clones and omits some. Recorded for this sample: about 150,000 clones. This CDR3 comprises 18 residues. V was pared by 3 bases and J by 3 bases, with 21 bases between. Germline V gene data show CDR1 as KGHSH and CDR2 as LQKENI. The sequenced material came from PBMCs. This chain joins TRBV18 and TRBJ1-5, with TRBD1 as a possible D gene (5 bases). This sequence originates from a woman aged 45 to 65 in good health and CMV-seronegative. The CDR3: CASSPSLTGGMSNQPQHF. The CDR3 DNA sequence: TGTGCCAGCTCACCTTCGTTAACAGGAGGGATGTCCAATCAGCCCCAGCATTTT.